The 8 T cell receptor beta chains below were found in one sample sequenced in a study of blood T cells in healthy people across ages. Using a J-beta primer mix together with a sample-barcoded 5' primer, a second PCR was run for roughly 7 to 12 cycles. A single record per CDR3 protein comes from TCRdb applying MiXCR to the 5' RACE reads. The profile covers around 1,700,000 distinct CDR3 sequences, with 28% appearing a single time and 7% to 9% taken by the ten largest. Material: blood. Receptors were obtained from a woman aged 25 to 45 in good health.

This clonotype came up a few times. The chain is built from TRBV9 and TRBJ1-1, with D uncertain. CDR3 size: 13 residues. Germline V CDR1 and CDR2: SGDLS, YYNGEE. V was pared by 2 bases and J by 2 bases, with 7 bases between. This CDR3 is CASSVMSNTEAFF. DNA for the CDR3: TGTGCCAGCAGCGTGATGTCAAACACTGAAGCTTTCTTT. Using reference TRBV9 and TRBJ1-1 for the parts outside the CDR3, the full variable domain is DSGVTQTPKHLITATGQRVTLRCSPRSGDLSVYWYQQSLDQGLQFLIQYYNGEERAKGNILERFSAQQFPDLHSELNLSSLELGDSALYFCASSVMSNTEAFFGQGTRLTVV.

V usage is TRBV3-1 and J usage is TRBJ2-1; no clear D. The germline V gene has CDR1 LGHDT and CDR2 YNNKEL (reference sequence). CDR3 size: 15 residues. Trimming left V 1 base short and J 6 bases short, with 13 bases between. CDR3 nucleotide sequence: TGTGCCAGCAGCCAAGGACCTACAGCCTGCAATGAGCAGTTCTTC. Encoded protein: CASSQGPTACNEQFF.

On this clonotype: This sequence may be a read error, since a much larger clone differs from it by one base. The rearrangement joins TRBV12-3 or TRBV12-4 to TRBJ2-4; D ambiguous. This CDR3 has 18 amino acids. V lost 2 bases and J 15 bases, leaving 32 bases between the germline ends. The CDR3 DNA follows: TGTGCCAGCAGTTTAACCCCGGTGCCAGCCGTCGGGCCCTACGAGCGGTACTTC. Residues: CASSLTPVPAVGPYERYF.

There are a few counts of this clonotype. The CDR3 DNA reads as TGTGCCAGCAGCTCACTCGCGGCCACAGATACGCAGTATTTT. Amino acid sequence: CASSSLAATDTQYF. This chain connects TRBV7-2 to TRBJ2-3; D remains unclear. CDR1 is SGHTA and CDR2 is FQGNSA in the germline V gene. There are 14 residues in the CDR3. Deletions cut 4 bases from V and 2 bases from J, with 10 bases between.

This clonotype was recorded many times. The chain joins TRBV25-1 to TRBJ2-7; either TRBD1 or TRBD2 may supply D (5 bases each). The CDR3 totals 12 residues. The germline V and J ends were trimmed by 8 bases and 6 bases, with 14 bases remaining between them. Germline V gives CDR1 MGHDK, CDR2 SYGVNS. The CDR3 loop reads CASPRDGCEQYF. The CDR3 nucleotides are TGTGCCAGCCCAAGGGACGGGTGCGAGCAGTACTTC.

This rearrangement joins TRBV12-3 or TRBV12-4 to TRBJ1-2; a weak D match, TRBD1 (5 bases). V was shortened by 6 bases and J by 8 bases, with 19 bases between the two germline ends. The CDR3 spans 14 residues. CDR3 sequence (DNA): TGTGCCAGCAGGCAAATGGGTCAGGGATCAGGCTACACCTTC. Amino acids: CASRQMGQGSGYTF.

The CDR3 DNA is TGCGCCAGCAGGATAGACCTACCGGGTACCGGGGAGCTGTTTTTT. This sequence encodes CASRIDLPGTGELFF. This sequence joins TRBV5-1 and TRBJ2-2, with D unresolved. This CDR3 region has 15 residues. The germline gives CDR1 SGHRS, CDR2 YFSETQ. The V gene lost 5 bases and the J gene lost 5 bases, with 16 bases spanning the gap.

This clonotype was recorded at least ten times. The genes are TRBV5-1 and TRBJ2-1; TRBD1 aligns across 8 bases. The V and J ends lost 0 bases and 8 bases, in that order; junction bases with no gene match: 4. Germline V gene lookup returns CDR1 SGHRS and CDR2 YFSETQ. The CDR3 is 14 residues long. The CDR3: CASSLEQGEDEQFF. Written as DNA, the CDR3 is TGCGCCAGCAGCTTGGAACAGGGGGAGGATGAGCAGTTCTTC. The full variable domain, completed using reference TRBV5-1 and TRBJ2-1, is KAGVTQTPRYLIKTRGQQVTLSCSPISGHRSVSWYQQTPGQGLQFLFEYFSETQRNKGNFPGRFSGRQFSNSRSEMNVSTLELGDSALYLCASSLEQGEDEQFFGPGTRLTVL.